This T cell receptor beta chain is from a study of Tregs in tolerant kidney transplant recipients. Sequencing used immunoSEQ multiplex PCR; TCRdb keeps in-frame clones, though not all of them. In the table there are more than 60,000 clones, roughly nine tenths of which are singletons. Study-wide points: Antigen-driven expansion was suggested because donor-specific Tregs expanded more than all Tregs in tolerant patients.

Points on this clone: What it recognizes is unknown.

The CDR3 has 14 amino acids. Per the germline V gene, CDR1 is SGDLS and CDR2 is YYNGEE. Trimming removed 1 base from V and 5 bases from J, with 11 bases in between. The sample in question was CD4+ T cells from blood, obtained before the transplant. The rearrangement joins TRBV9 to TRBJ2-3; the D is unclear. The sequence was collected from a human donor who received a combined kidney and bone marrow transplant. CDR3 bases: TGTGCCAGCAGCGTAACGACCCGCGGAGATACGCAGTATTTT. The encoded protein is CASSVTTRGDTQYF.